The following is a T cell receptor beta chain sequence with its context. Antigen: not known. Trimming pared 5 bases from V and 5 bases from J, leaving 7 bases between. The CDR3 contains 11 residues. From the RT-PCR reads, TCRdb called clonotypes with MiXCR, one entry per CDR3 protein. The data show some 800,000 distinct CDR3 sequences, around 20% seen once. These data come from a study of response to subunit inactivated influenza vaccine. Study-wide results and limits: It was suggested by the authors that few new T cells are recruited by each seasonal influenza vaccination.

The origin of this receptor is a man aged 50 to 60 who received an inactivated influenza vaccine. The gene calls are TRBV12-3 or TRBV12-4 and TRBJ2-7, with D unresolved. The input for sequencing was PBMCs from blood, taken 4 to 6 days after vaccination. The DNA for the CDR3 is TGTGCCAGCAGTGCCAGTAACGAGCAGTACTTC. Its translation is CASSASNEQYF.